A selection of T cell receptor beta chains follows, all from one sample in a study of T cell repertoires in cytomegalovirus infection. TCRdb reprocessed the reads with MiXCR, giving one entry per CDR3 protein. The repertoire consists of around 100,000 distinct CDR3 sequences, with roughly 41% occurring once and the leading ten covering just under 75%. Their recognized antigens are unknown. Sequencing was performed on CD8+ T cells from cultured PBMCs, taken from culture after CMV antigen stimulation. The receptors stem from a human donor in good health (CMV status not recorded). Some clones in this sample may be carry-over from other donors' samples. Each CDR3 is given with its conserved first and last residue. Each record gives: D gene, J gene, clone size, V gene, CDR3 DNA, CDR3 protein. D genes are given only for firm matches. Size values are once, few and many counts, or a class for expanded clones, and some rows have none.

D gene: TRBD2
J gene: TRBJ2-3
clone size: .
V gene: TRBV13
CDR3 DNA: TGTGCCAGCAGCCCGAGGACTAGCGGGGAAGATACGCAGTATTTT
CDR3 protein: CASSPRTSGEDTQYF

D gene: .
J gene: TRBJ2-2
clone size: .
V gene: TRBV7-9
CDR3 DNA: TGTGCCAGCAGCGCGAGGGGGGCCGGGGAGCTGTTTTTT
CDR3 protein: CASSARGAGELFF

D gene: TRBD1
J gene: TRBJ1-2
clone size: .
V gene: TRBV28
CDR3 DNA: TGTGCCAGCAGTGGGACAGGGAAGTCCTATGGCTACACCTTC
CDR3 protein: CASSGTGKSYGYTF

D gene: .
J gene: TRBJ1-1
clone size: .
V gene: TRBV12-3/TRBV12-4
CDR3 DNA: TGTGCCAGCAGCTATCCAGGGACGACTGAAGCTTTCTTT
CDR3 protein: CASSYPGTTEAFF

D gene: .
J gene: TRBJ2-5
clone size: once
V gene: TRBV6-6
CDR3 DNA: TGTGCCAGCACTCTCCCGGGACTTGAAGGGACCCAGTACTTC
CDR3 protein: CASTLPGLEGTQYF

D gene: TRBD1
J gene: TRBJ2-7
clone size: few
V gene: TRBV7-9
CDR3 DNA: TGTGCCAGCAGCTTACCCGGGACAGGGGAGATCTACGAGCAGTACTTC
CDR3 protein: CASSLPGTGEIYEQYF

D gene: TRBD1
J gene: TRBJ1-1
clone size: .
V gene: TRBV11-2
CDR3 DNA: TGTGCCAGCAGCTCGGGGACAGGGATCTACACTGAAGCTTTCTTT
CDR3 protein: CASSSGTGIYTEAFF

D gene: .
J gene: TRBJ2-5
clone size: .
V gene: TRBV15
CDR3 DNA: TGTGCCACCAGACCCCGGGGGGCGGGAGAGACCCAGTACTTC
CDR3 protein: CATRPRGAGETQYF

D gene: TRBD2
J gene: TRBJ2-1
clone size: few
V gene: TRBV5-4
CDR3 DNA: TGTGCCAGCAGCCACCAGGAGCGGGGGGGGAATGAGCAGTTCTTC
CDR3 protein: CASSHQERGGNEQFF

D gene: .
J gene: TRBJ1-4
clone size: few
V gene: TRBV27
CDR3 DNA: TGTGCCAGCAGCCGATTGGGATCGAATGAAAAACTGTTTTTT
CDR3 protein: CASSRLGSNEKLFF

D gene: TRBD1
J gene: TRBJ2-7
clone size: few
V gene: TRBV5-4
CDR3 DNA: TGTGCCAGCAGACGACAGGGAGTGGATCCGAGGGAGCAGTACTTC
CDR3 protein: CASRRQGVDPREQYF